This entry is about one T cell receptor beta chain. Its antigen is still unknown. It was from whole blood, with no T cell sorting, that total RNA was isolated. Each TCR library consumed about 4,000 ng of total RNA. TCRdb processed the 5' RACE reads again and assigns one entry to each CDR3 protein, with no DNA. This sample's table reports about 210,000 distinct CDR3 sequences. These data are taken from a study of monozygotic twins with inflammatory bowel disease. Study results and limitations: Discrimination among different T cell subtypes was not achievable. Support for a single strong signal or clonotype associated with IBD was absent.

The CDR3 loop spans 16 amino acids. This sequence joins TRBV12-3 or TRBV12-4 and TRBJ2-3; TCRdb's assignment of TRBD2 cannot be checked, as there is no DNA. This TCR came from a human donor with ulcerative colitis or Crohn's disease, or a healthy co-twin of an affected twin (not recorded which). The sequenced sample consisted of blood. The chain's CDR3 is CASSPLAGGETDTQYF.